This T cell receptor beta chain is from a study of cytomegalovirus exposure and HLA in healthy donors. Primers for the PCR totalled 60 Vbeta and 13 Jbeta. Profiled with immunoSEQ multiplex PCR; TCRdb holds only in-frame clones, not every one. The table lists about 130,000 clones, approximately 83% of them singletons, with roughly 1.2% in the top ten. A note on this clone: Its matching antigen is unknown.

Germline loops: CDR1 SGHRS, CDR2 YFSETQ. The trim removed 7 bases at V and 3 bases at J, leaving 8 bases unmatched. The CDR3 covers 14 residues. Study-level points and caveats: Some V segments (TRBV6-2 and TRBV6-3 among them) were excluded as indistinguishable. An analysis that was carried out later associated about 17,000 TCR beta sequences with HLA alleles at 0.05 false discovery rate.

The source is a girl aged 2 to 9 in good health and CMV-seronegative. The source material was PBMCs. The gene calls are TRBV5-1 and TRBJ2-3; 7 bases are a match to TRBD2. The CDR3 nucleotides read TGCGCCAGCCGTGACGGGGGGAGGACAGATACGCAGTATTTT. Its protein product is CASRDGGRTDTQYF.